Each of the 22 T cell receptor beta chains below was sequenced from the same sample in a study of T cell changes during pregnancy in multiple sclerosis. Assay used: immunoSEQ multiplex PCR; TCRdb lists only in-frame clones, some missing. The table records tens of thousands of clones, around 89% of them present only once. The sample in question was CD4+ T cells from peripheral blood mononuclear cells, obtained in the second trimester of pregnancy. All receptors derive from a female donor with multiple sclerosis, enrolled in a pregnancy study.

The V gene is TRBV7-9, the J gene TRBJ2-3, with D perhaps matching TRBD1 (6 bases). V lost 5 bases, J lost 0 bases, and 9 bases lay in between. The length of the CDR3 is 14 residues. Per germline, CDR1 SEHNR and CDR2 FQNEAQ (reference sequence). DNA for the CDR3: TGTGCCAGCAGCGTTGGACAGAGCACAGATACGCAGTATTTT. Amino acid sequence: CASSVGQSTDTQYF.

V and J are TRBV27 and TRBJ2-7, with a weak D call TRBD2 (6 bases). Per the germline V gene, CDR1 is MNHEY and CDR2 is SMNVEV (reference sequence). The V gene lost 5 bases and the J gene lost 7 bases, with 12 bases spanning the gap. The CDR3 loop spans 12 amino acids. DNA of the CDR3: TGTGCCAGCAGTCCACCCGGGAGAGAGCAGTACTTC. Protein product: CASSPPGREQYF.

CDR3 nucleotides: TGCAGTGCTAGTACTGATCAGCCCCAGCATTTT. As protein: CSASTDQPQHF. The rearrangement uses TRBV20-1 and TRBJ1-5, with no clear D. V lost 3 bases and J 5 bases, leaving 5 bases between the germline ends. The germline V gene has CDR1 DFQATT and CDR2 SNEGSKA (reference sequence). The CDR3 runs to 11 residues.

The J gene is TRBJ2-1, the V gene TRBV11-3; TRBD2 aligns across 8 bases. The CDR3 loop spans 19 amino acids. Germline values: CDR1 SGHNT, CDR2 YENEEA. With 1 base clipped from V and 7 bases from J, the junction kept 18 bases outside the gene matches. CDR3 residues: CASSLGLGAAGVSVNEQFF. As DNA, the CDR3 is TGTGCCAGCAGCTTAGGCTTAGGGGCAGCGGGAGTCAGCGTGAATGAGCAGTTCTTC.

V gene TRBV5-1 combines with J gene TRBJ1-1, with unresolved D. The CDR3 has 15 residues. V lost 1 base and J lost 4, with 14 bases in between. CDR1 and CDR2 from the germline V gene are SGHRS and YFSETQ. The CDR3 coding sequence is TGCGCCAGCAGCTTGTTGGCGGGTGTGGGCACTGAAGCTTTCTTT. Its translation: CASSLLAGVGTEAFF.

The V call is TRBV7-2, the J call TRBJ2-1, with a possible D match to TRBD2 (5 bases). The V end lost 5 bases, the J end lost 1 base, and 9 bases lay between the germline ends. Germline CDR1 is SGHTA and CDR2 is FQGNSA. The CDR3 covers 14 residues. CDR3 nucleotides: TGTGCCAGCAGCCCCCAGCGGTCCTACAATGAGCAGTTCTTC. It is translated as CASSPQRSYNEQFF. Full variable domain (rest looked up from reference TRBV7-2 and TRBJ2-1): GAGVSQSPSNKVTEKGKDVELRCDPISGHTALYWYRQSLGQGLEFLIYFQGNSAPDKSGLPSDRFSAERTGGSVSTLTIQRTQQEDSAVYLCASSPQRSYNEQFFGPGTRLTVL.

This clone was detected a few times. The chain is built from TRBV9 and TRBJ2-1; a possible D gene is TRBD2 (6 bases). Trimming stripped 7 bases from V and 1 base from J, with 18 bases between. The CDR3 spans 16 residues. Germline V gives CDR1 SGDLS, CDR2 YYNGEE. This CDR3 is CASGEEGAPSYNEQFF. The CDR3 DNA reads as TGTGCCAGCGGAGAGGAGGGAGCCCCTTCCTACAATGAGCAGTTCTTC.

The chain employs TRBV6-1 and TRBJ2-5, with TRBD2 matching over 12 bases. V was clipped by 5 bases and J by 5 bases; unmatched bases: 6. The CDR3 length is 15 residues. Per the germline V gene, CDR1 is MNHNS and CDR2 is SASEGT. CDR3 sequence reads: CASSPSGRGLETQYF. Written as DNA, the CDR3 is TGTGCCAGCAGTCCTAGCGGGAGGGGACTCGAGACCCAGTACTTC.

The V call is TRBV7-2, the J call TRBJ2-1, with 7 positions matching TRBD1. The CDR3 has 15 residues. Germline CDR1 is SGHTA and CDR2 is FQGNSA. Unmatched junction bases numbered 4, after V lost 1 base and J lost 4 bases. CDR3 bases: TGTGCCAGCAGCTTAGTTACAGGGGCTTACAATGAGCAGTTCTTC. Translated, it gives CASSLVTGAYNEQFF.

The chain links TRBV15 to TRBJ1-5; TRBD1 aligns across 8 bases. CDR3 length equals 15 residues. Losses at the gene ends were 3 bases for V and 6 bases for J; bases not matched to a gene: 7. Germline-derived CDR1 and CDR2 are LNHNV and YYDKDF (reference sequence). The CDR3 nucleotides read TGTGCCACCAGCAGGTTCAGGGGGCAGGGTCAGCCCCAGCATTTT. Encoded protein: CATSRFRGQGQPQHF.

This chain connects TRBV2 to TRBJ1-5; 8 bases align to TRBD1. The germline CDR1 and CDR2 sequences are SNHLY and FYNNEI. Losses at the gene ends were 7 bases for V and 3 bases for J; bases not matched to a gene: 11. The CDR3 covers 16 residues. The chain's CDR3 is CASTHERTGTNQPQHF. In DNA form, the CDR3 reads TGTGCCAGCACCCATGAGCGGACAGGGACCAATCAGCCCCAGCATTTT.

The rearrangement joins TRBV11-2 to TRBJ1-2, with 9 bases lining up with TRBD1. Per germline, CDR1 SGHAT and CDR2 FQNNGV. Germline trimming cut 1 base from V and 5 bases from J; bases unmatched to any gene: 2. The CDR3 loop spans 14 amino acids. The DNA for the CDR3 is TGTGCCAGCAGCTTAGGACAGGGGGATTATGGCTACACCTTC. This codes for CASSLGQGDYGYTF.

The chain has TRBV28 and TRBJ2-6; TRBD2 is a possible D gene (6 bases). CDR1 MDHEN and CDR2 SYDVKM come from the germline V gene. Trimming pared 7 bases from V and 0 bases from J, leaving 19 bases between. The CDR3 is 18 amino acids. CDR3 protein: CASIGLLGLPSGANVLTF. CDR3 in DNA: TGTGCCAGCATCGGCCTCTTGGGACTCCCCTCTGGGGCCAACGTCCTGACTTTC.

The rearrangement joins TRBV28 to TRBJ2-5, with D tentatively TRBD1 (6 bases). V lost 9 bases and J 2 bases, leaving 13 bases between the germline ends. Germline V lookup: CDR1 MDHEN, CDR2 SYDVKM. The CDR3 covers 13 residues. The CDR3 region is CASSEQGQETQYF. Here the CDR3 DNA reads TGTGCCAGTTCAGAACAGGGACAAGAGACCCAGTACTTC.

The chain carries TRBV5-1 and TRBJ2-5; 12 bases map to TRBD2. Germline V gene data show CDR1 as SGHRS and CDR2 as YFSETQ. After removal of 1 base from V and 5 bases from J, the junction contained 6 bases not matched to a gene. The CDR3 length is 16 residues. CDR3 loop: CASSLNRLAGDETQYF. The CDR3 region has the DNA TGCGCCAGCAGCTTGAACCGACTAGCGGGAGATGAGACCCAGTACTTC.

The V and J genes are TRBV19 and TRBJ2-1; perhaps TRBD2 as D (6 bases). Germline-derived CDR1 and CDR2 are LNHDA and SQIVND (reference sequence). Trimming cost V 1 base and J 8 bases, with 12 bases left between them. The CDR3 extends over 14 amino acids. The CDR3 sequence is CASSIGRGNYEQFF. The CDR3 DNA is TGTGCCAGTAGTATAGGGAGGGGTAATTATGAGCAGTTCTTC. Full variable domain (outside the CDR3, taken from reference TRBV19 and TRBJ2-1): DGGITQSPKYLFRKEGQNVTLSCEQNLNHDAMYWYRQDPGQGLRLIYYSQIVNDFQKGDIAEGYSVSREKKESFPLTVTSAQKNPTAFYLCASSIGRGNYEQFFGPGTRLTVL.

The rearrangement links TRBV7-6 to TRBJ1-1; D is unclear. The CDR3 sequence is 14 residues long. V was trimmed by 5 bases and J by 7 bases, leaving 17 bases between them. Per germline, CDR1 SGHVS and CDR2 FNYEAQ. This chain's CDR3 is CASSAAGGRSEAFF. For the CDR3, the DNA is TGTGCCAGCAGCGCCGCAGGCGGGCGGAGTGAAGCTTTCTTT.

CDR3 sequence reads: CASSYRDRGLKTQYF. The CDR3 DNA reads TGTGCCAGTAGTTACCGGGACAGGGGATTGAAGACCCAGTACTTC. The rearrangement links TRBV19 to TRBJ2-5, with 10 bases matching TRBD1. The V segment lost 5 bases and the J segment 6 bases; nucleotides outside the gene matches: 9. Germline V gene lookup returns CDR1 LNHDA and CDR2 SQIVND (reference sequence). The CDR3 loop spans 15 amino acids. The complete variable domain, with remaining parts taken from reference TRBV19 and TRBJ2-5, reads DGGITQSPKYLFRKEGQNVTLSCEQNLNHDAMYWYRQDPGQGLRLIYYSQIVNDFQKGDIAEGYSVSREKKESFPLTVTSAQKNPTAFYLCASSYRDRGLKTQYFGPGTRLLVL.

The V call is TRBV15, the J call TRBJ1-2; 7 positions agree with TRBD1. V dropped 1 base and J dropped 10; count of bases not matched to a gene: 9. The CDR3 consists of 14 residues. CDR1 is LNHNV, CDR2 YYDKDF, per germline (reference sequence). CDR3: CATSRARGQSSYTF. The DNA of the CDR3 is TGTGCCACCAGCAGAGCCAGGGGACAGTCCTCCTACACCTTC.

The chain links TRBV5-6 to TRBJ2-1, with TRBD2 matching 9 bases. The CDR3 is made up of 16 amino acids. V was clipped by 0 bases and J by 1 base; unmatched bases: 2. Germline-derived CDR1 and CDR2 are SGHDT and YYEEEE. Here the CDR3 reads CASSLGSGSSYNEQFF. The CDR3 DNA sequence: TGTGCCAGCAGCTTGGGTAGCGGGAGTTCCTACAATGAGCAGTTCTTC.

In this sample, this clone turned up once. Additional DNA sequences in this sample encode the identical CDR3. The chain has TRBV27 and TRBJ2-2, with 12 bases matching TRBD2. CDR1 is MNHEY and CDR2 is SMNVEV in the germline V gene (reference sequence). V lost 6 bases and J lost 2; bases outside the gene matches: 1. This CDR3 region has 15 residues. CDR3 residues: CASRLAGGNTGELFF. CDR3 in DNA: TGTGCCAGCAGACTAGCGGGGGGAAACACCGGGGAGCTGTTTTTT.

The V and J genes are TRBV29-1 and TRBJ1-2, with 11 nucleotides matching TRBD1. Germline-derived CDR1 and CDR2 are SQVTM and ANQGSEA. Unmatched junction bases numbered 14, after V lost 7 bases and J lost 4 bases. The CDR3 extends over 16 amino acids. The CDR3 here is CSAKGQGGGSPYGYTF. CDR3 DNA: TGCAGCGCAAAGGGACAGGGGGGAGGATCGCCCTATGGCTACACCTTC.